The present T cell receptor (beta chain) was sequenced within a study of sequential checkpoint blockade in melanoma. At the level of the study: Patients were randomized 1:1 to nivolumab-then-ipilimumab or ipilimumab-then-nivolumab first-line.

Treatment denoted: randomized to nivolumab then ipilimumab (arm A) or the reverse (arm B). The data were produced by immunoSEQ multiplex PCR, yet TCRdb's version contains in-frame clones alone and is incomplete. Found here are 17,000 or so clones, about 67% of them singletons; the top ten hold more than 20%. This CDR3 region has 13 residues. Germline-derived CDR1 and CDR2 are SQVTM and ANQGSEA. Trimming took off 7 bases at V and 4 bases at J, with 16 bases between the two ends. This clonotype was sampled from a human donor with melanoma. This chain joins TRBV29-1 and TRBJ1-1, with a possible D match to TRBD1 (5 bases). The sample was CD8+ T cells sorted from blood (inferred from file names), taken from a patient given nivolumab and ipilimumab in sequence. CDR3 DNA sequence: TGCAGCGCCCGGGGAGGGGTAAGCACTGAAGCTTTCTTT. Translation: CSARGGVSTEAFF. The full variable domain, completed using reference TRBV29-1 and TRBJ1-1, is SAVISQKPSRDICQRGTSLTIQCQVDSQVTMMFWYRQQPGQSLTLIATANQGSEATYESGFVIDKFPISRPNLTFSTLTVSNMSPEDSSIYLCSARGGVSTEAFFGQGTRLTVV.